The rows below give T cell receptor beta chains drawn from one sample of a study of brain T cells in children with intractable seizures. Repertoires were generated with immunoSEQ multiplex PCR, while TCRdb's copy carries only in-frame clones and drops some. The sample has about 340,000 clones, about 93% seen once; the top ten hold 5.7%. The sequencing here drew on peripheral blood, taken less than 6 months after surgery. The receptor set was obtained from a boy in the first two years of life with tuberous sclerosis and intractable seizures. CDR3s include the opening cysteine and the closing phenylalanine or tryptophan. D genes are given only for firm matches. Rows may omit the clone size; those that give it use once, few, many or a size class.

>TRBD2|TRBV19|TRBJ2-3|-
CASSELAGGLRRVNDTQYF
TGTGCCAGTAGTGAACTAGCGGGAGGGCTGAGGAGGGTAAATGATACGCAGTATTTT
>TRBD1|TRBV7-3|TRBJ1-1|-
CASSGTGQGRNTEAFF
TGTGCCAGCAGCGGGACCGGACAGGGGAGGAACACTGAAGCTTTCTTT
>TRBD1|TRBV27|TRBJ1-5|-
CASGGQALNQPQHF
TGTGCCAGCGGGGGACAGGCCCTAAATCAGCCCCAGCATTTT
>-|TRBV7-9|TRBJ1-1|-
CASSPTRGLNTEAFF
TGTGCCAGCAGCCCCACAAGGGGGTTGAACACTGAAGCTTTCTTT
>-|TRBV5-6|TRBJ1-5|-
CASSFRRARNQPQHF
TGTGCCAGCAGCTTTCGCAGGGCAAGGAATCAGCCCCAGCATTTT
>-|TRBV7-3|TRBJ1-1|-
CASSLTGGLLNTEAFF
TGTGCCAGCAGCTTAACTGGTGGTCTTCTAAACACTGAAGCTTTCTTT
>-|TRBV5-1|TRBJ2-3|-
CASSLVPYSRVPDTQYF
TGCGCCAGCAGCTTGGTGCCGTACAGCCGAGTCCCAGATACGCAGTATTTT
>TRBD1|TRBV5-4|TRBJ1-2|once
CASSFGQGARYGYTF
TGTGCCAGCAGCTTCGGACAGGGGGCGCGGTATGGCTACACCTTC
>-|TRBV4-1|TRBJ1-2|-
CASSPGPSGYYGYTF
TGCGCCAGCAGCCCCGGGCCCTCGGGGTACTATGGCTACACCTTC
>-|TRBV30|TRBJ2-7|-
CAWSAGLGYEQYF
TGTGCCTGGTCGGCGGGGCTGGGCTACGAGCAGTACTTC
>-|TRBV15|TRBJ1-2|-
CATSRDQLMARGYGYTF
TGTGCCACCAGCAGAGATCAGTTGATGGCCCGGGGGTATGGCTACACCTTC
>-|TRBV7-7|TRBJ1-4|-
CASSPLTHQGLPHEKLFF
TGTGCTAGCAGCCCACTAACACACCAGGGGCTCCCCCATGAAAAACTGTTTTTT
>TRBD1|TRBV13|TRBJ1-2|once
CASSLGRTGGYGYTF
TGTGCCAGCAGCTTAGGTCGGACAGGGGGCTATGGCTACACCTTC
>-|TRBV14|TRBJ2-7|-
CASRASSYEQYF
TGTGCCAGCAGGGCTAGCTCCTACGAGCAGTACTTC
>TRBD1|TRBV7-8|TRBJ1-2|-
CASSTDRAGYTF
TGTGCCAGCAGCACAGACAGGGCTGGCTACACCTTC
>TRBD1|TRBV6-6|TRBJ1-4|once
CASSYSTRGELFF
TGTGCCAGCAGTTACTCGACCAGGGGGGAACTGTTTTTT
>-|TRBV11-2|TRBJ1-6|-
CASSLDRGNNSPLHF
TGTGCCAGCAGCTTAGACAGGGGCAATAATTCACCCCTCCACTTT
>-|TRBV6-5|TRBJ1-1|-
CASSPYSKRNTEAFF
TGTGCCAGCAGTCCCTACTCAAAACGGAACACTGAAGCTTTCTTT
>-|TRBV5-1|TRBJ2-1|once
CASSLVGEQFF
TGCGCCAGCAGCTTGGTTGGTGAGCAGTTCTTC
>TRBD1|TRBV19|TRBJ2-3|few
CASSTPGQGADTQYF
TGTGCCAGTAGTACGCCGGGACAGGGTGCAGATACGCAGTATTTT
>TRBD1|TRBV6-2/TRBV6-3|TRBJ2-7|-
CASSYSGQGAEQYF
TGTGCCAGCAGTTACTCGGGACAGGGGGCCGAGCAGTACTTC
>TRBD1|TRBV6-6|TRBJ1-3|once
CASSRDRGTSGNTIYF
TGTGCCAGCAGCCGAGACAGGGGGACGTCTGGAAACACCATATATTTT
>-|TRBV7-2|TRBJ2-5|-
CASSLVGGRFLQETQYF
TGTGCCAGCAGCTTAGTTGGGGGCAGGTTTCTTCAAGAGACCCAGTACTTC
>TRBD2|TRBV2|TRBJ2-1|-
CASQTSGRAGEQFF
TGTGCCAGCCAAACTAGCGGGAGGGCCGGGGAGCAGTTCTTC
>TRBD1|TRBV25-1|TRBJ2-7|-
CASSTSGQYYEQYF
TGTGCCAGCAGCACCTCGGGACAGTACTACGAGCAGTACTTC
>-|TRBV3-1/TRBV3-2|TRBJ1-1|-
CASSQDPGRWDHTEAFF
TGTGCCAGCAGCCAAGATCCTGGGCGGTGGGATCACACTGAAGCTTTCTTT
>-|TRBV5-1|TRBJ1-4|-
CASSGGPGEKLFF
TGCGCCAGCAGCGGGGGACCGGGGGAAAAACTGTTTTTT
>TRBD2|TRBV7-4|TRBJ2-3|few
CARVLPGLARFRNSTDTQYF
TGTGCCAGAGTCCTACCGGGACTAGCCCGCTTCCGGAATAGCACAGATACGCAGTATTTT
>-|TRBV19|TRBJ1-1|-
CASRRRDGSMNTEAFF
TGTGCCAGTAGGCGGAGAGACGGAAGCATGAACACTGAAGCTTTCTTT
>-|TRBV7-6|TRBJ1-5|-
CASSLDEGSNQPQHF
TGTGCCAGCAGCTTAGACGAGGGGAGCAATCAGCCCCAGCATTTT
>-|TRBV30|TRBJ2-7|-
CAWRDTYEQYF
TGTGCCTGGAGGGATACGTACGAGCAGTACTTC
>TRBD2|TRBV19|TRBJ2-1|-
CASSRVSGRFGEQFF
TGTGCCAGTAGTAGAGTTAGCGGGAGATTCGGTGAGCAGTTCTTC
>-|TRBV5-1|TRBJ1-6|-
CASSSSLRGASPLHF
TGCGCCAGCAGCTCGTCACTCAGGGGCGCTTCACCCCTCCACTTT
>-|TRBV12-3/TRBV12-4|TRBJ1-6|-
CASSVGYSPLHF
TGTGCCAGCAGTGTAGGGTATTCACCCCTCCACTTT
>-|TRBV11-2|TRBJ1-4|-
CASSGPRTTEHEKLFF
TGTGCCAGCAGCGGCCCTCGGACGACCGAGCATGAAAAACTGTTTTTT
>TRBD2|TRBV5-1|TRBJ2-5|-
CASSPRTSGSQETQYF
TGCGCCAGCAGCCCGAGGACTAGCGGGTCCCAAGAGACCCAGTACTTC
>TRBD1|TRBV27|TRBJ2-7|-
CASSLSGQSYEQYF
TGTGCCAGCAGTTTATCGGGACAGTCCTACGAGCAGTACTTC